A single sample is the source of the 27 T cell receptor beta chains below, sequenced in a study of response to subunit inactivated influenza vaccine (dated by TCRdb to 2016 to 2019). Library construction relied on RT-PCR. Sequencing was carried out with an Illumina HiSeq 2500. TCRdb passed the public sequencing reads through fastp at Q25 and MiXCR, retaining productive beta sequences. For every CDR3 protein sequence, its rows merge into one entry that carries the most common genes and DNA. Across this sample there are more than 450,000 distinct CDR3 sequences, with 11% seen only once. The ten largest clones add up to approximately 10% of the sample. The sample also formed part of further work on T cells expressing NK-cell markers. The second source states: 5'RACE template switching, by which a universal primer site and unique molecular identifiers were added, was used to make TCR beta cDNA libraries.

The sequencing here drew on PBMCs from blood, taken on the day of vaccination. All receptors come from a man aged 45-60 years who received an inactivated influenza vaccine. Donor details come from another sample of the same person, matched by shared clones.

This sequence joins TRBV5-1 and TRBJ2-3, with D possibly TRBD2 on 6 matching bases. Trimming took 5 bases from V and 6 from J, leaving 16 bases between them. Germline CDR1 SGHRS, CDR2 YFSETQ. The CDR3 runs 14 residues. CDR3 sequence: CASRLGTVGDTQYF. CDR3 DNA: TGCGCCAGCAGATTAGGGACTGTGGGGGATACGCAGTATTTT.

V usage is TRBV6-1 and J usage is TRBJ2-1, with 9 bases aligning to TRBD1. The trim removed 5 bases at V and 8 bases at J, leaving 13 bases unmatched. The germline CDR1 and CDR2 sequences are MNHNS and SASEGT. The CDR3 runs 16 residues. This chain's CDR3 is CASSRGQGHVVYEQFF. The CDR3 nucleotides read TGTGCCAGCAGTAGGGGACAGGGCCACGTCGTCTATGAGCAGTTCTTC.

There are a few counts of this clonotype. V usage is TRBV5-1 and J usage is TRBJ1-1; TRBD1 aligns across 7 bases. The J segment lost 5 bases and the V segment lost 3 bases, leaving 7 bases of the junction unmatched. The CDR3 sequence is 14 residues long. The V gene's germline CDR1 is SGHRS and CDR2 YFSETQ. The CDR3 region is CASSSTGFITEAFF. The CDR3 nucleotides are TGCGCCAGCAGCTCGACAGGGTTCATTACTGAAGCTTTCTTT.

CDR3 sequence (DNA): TGTGCCAGCAGCGAGGGGGGGATGGGCGAGCAGTACTTC. The encoded protein is CASSEGGMGEQYF. This chain links TRBV9 with TRBJ2-7; D is possibly TRBD2 (7 bases). The CDR3 loop spans 13 amino acids. V lost 3 bases and J lost 6, with 13 bases in between. The germline V gene has CDR1 SGDLS and CDR2 YYNGEE.

The sample holds many counts of this clonotype. The chain joins TRBV14 to TRBJ2-5; TRBD1 matches at 8 bases. CDR3 length equals 15 residues. The ends lost 3 bases at V and 2 bases at J; junction bases unmatched: 5. Germline V gene data show CDR1 as SGHDN and CDR2 as FVKESK. In DNA form, the CDR3 reads TGTGCCAGCAGCCACCGGACAGGGCTACAAGAGACCCAGTACTTC. Amino acid sequence: CASSHRTGLQETQYF.

This clonotype was detected only a few times. A read error may produce the germline difference seen at one junction end. V and J are TRBV10-3 and TRBJ1-2, with D perhaps TRBD1 (6 bases). The CDR3 runs to 16 residues. Germline CDR1 and CDR2: ENHRY and SYGVKD. The CDR3, as DNA: TGTGCCATCAAGGAGGGGCCGGTATCGGGGGGCGCTGGCCACACCTTC. Encoded protein: CAIKEGPVSGGAGHTF.

This clonotype came up a few times. The chain employs TRBV28 and TRBJ2-1; possible D gene TRBD2, 6 bases. The CDR3 totals 15 residues. CDR1 MDHEN and CDR2 SYDVKM come from the germline V gene. Deletions cut 10 bases from V and 0 bases from J, with 16 bases between. CDR3 sequence reads: CATKIAESSYNEQFF. The CDR3 DNA reads as TGTGCCACCAAAATAGCGGAGAGCTCCTACAATGAGCAGTTCTTC.

This clonotype was detected a few times. The rearrangement links TRBV11-1 to TRBJ2-7; D gene ambiguous. Per the germline V gene, CDR1 is SGHAT and CDR2 is FQDESV (reference sequence). V was pared by 5 bases and J by 2 bases, with 13 bases between. This CDR3 comprises 14 residues. CDR3 amino acids: CASSRRRAPYEQYF. The CDR3, as DNA: TGTGCCAGCAGCCGTCGCCGGGCCCCCTACGAGCAGTACTTC.

This clonotype was observed many times. The V and J genes are TRBV29-1 and TRBJ2-7; D is perhaps TRBD1 (6 bases). V lost 4 bases and J lost 3, with 13 bases in between. CDR3 length equals 13 residues. The V gene's germline CDR1 is SQVTM and CDR2 ANQGSEA. This CDR3 reads CSVVRVGGYEQYF. As DNA, the CDR3 is TGCAGCGTTGTGCGGGTAGGGGGCTACGAGCAGTACTTC.

The genes are TRBV20-1 and TRBJ1-1; D uncertain. Trimming took off 5 bases at V and 3 bases at J, with 7 bases between the two ends. Germline V gene sequence: CDR1 DFQATT, CDR2 SNEGSKA (reference sequence). CDR3 length: 11 residues. Here the CDR3 reads CSAGDDTEAFF. DNA for the CDR3: TGCAGTGCTGGGGATGACACTGAAGCTTTCTTT.

The chain links TRBV27 to TRBJ2-3, with D tentatively TRBD2 (5 bases). The CDR3 loop spans 14 amino acids. V was pared by 2 bases and J by 4 bases, with 10 bases between. Germline V gives CDR1 MNHEY, CDR2 SMNVEV (reference sequence). CDR3 amino acids: CASSLSGSSDTQYF. For the CDR3, the DNA is TGTGCCAGCAGTTTAAGCGGATCATCAGATACGCAGTATTTT.

The genes are TRBV10-3 and TRBJ2-7, with TRBD2 matching 11 bases. Trimming cost V 4 bases and J 3 bases; bases outside gene matches: 2. The CDR3 consists of 14 residues. Germline V CDR1 and CDR2: ENHRY, SYGVKD. CDR3 sequence reads: CAISAGLAVYEQYF. CDR3 bases: TGTGCCATCAGTGCGGGACTAGCGGTCTACGAGCAGTACTTC.

The J gene is TRBJ2-5, the V gene TRBV19; D gene unclear. The CDR3 covers 13 residues. In germline, CDR1 is LNHDA, CDR2 SQIVND (reference sequence). The germline V and J ends were trimmed by 1 base and 5 bases, with 8 bases remaining between them. CDR3 in DNA: TGTGCCAGTAGTATAGTTGCTGGGGAGACCCAGTACTTC. Translated, it gives CASSIVAGETQYF.

This clonotype turned up a few times. The rearrangement links TRBV28 to TRBJ2-1; 11 bases match TRBD1. The length of the CDR3 is 16 residues. Germline loops: CDR1 MDHEN, CDR2 SYDVKM. J gave up 4 bases and V 7 bases, and 9 bases lay outside the gene matches. As DNA, the CDR3 is TGTGCCAGCACCCCTATCCGGGACAGGGGGTACAATGAGCAGTTCTTC. It is translated as CASTPIRDRGYNEQFF.

This clonotype was counted only a few times. This rearrangement joins TRBV7-3 to TRBJ2-1; 9 bases agree with TRBD2. The CDR3 runs 15 residues. The trim removed 2 bases at V and 7 bases at J, leaving 6 bases unmatched. Germline V gene lookup returns CDR1 SGHTA and CDR2 FQGTGA. CDR3 nucleotide sequence: TGTGCCAGCAGCTTAGGTGGTAGCGGGAGAAATGAGCAGTTCTTC. It specifies CASSLGGSGRNEQFF.

Only a few counts were recorded for this clonotype. The chain joins TRBV29-1 to TRBJ2-2; D may be TRBD2 (6 bases). Germline lookup yields CDR1 SQVTM and CDR2 ANQGSEA. Trimming stripped 7 bases from V and 4 bases from J, with 13 bases between. This CDR3 spans 13 amino acids. CDR3 region: CSALLALTGELFF. CDR3 DNA: TGCAGCGCCCTACTAGCTCTCACCGGGGAGCTGTTTTTT.

This clonotype was counted at least ten times. This rearrangement joins TRBV12-3 or TRBV12-4 to TRBJ2-3; 7 bases are shared with TRBD2. Trimming removed 4 bases from V and 1 base from J; junction bases left unmatched: 2. CDR3 size: 14 residues. For the CDR3, the DNA is TGTGCCAGCAGTTCTAGCGGCCGCACAGATACGCAGTATTTT. Its protein product is CASSSSGRTDTQYF.

This clonotype was found a few times. This chain joins TRBV7-8 and TRBJ2-7, with D possibly being TRBD1 (5 bases). V lost 2 bases and J lost 2, with 13 bases in between. The CDR3 consists of 15 residues. Germline assignment: CDR1 SGHVS and CDR2 FQNEAQ. The CDR3 region has the DNA TGTGCCAGCAGCTTATTCGTTAGGGGTACCTACGAGCAGTACTTC. This gives the protein CASSLFVRGTYEQYF.

V usage is TRBV19 and J usage is TRBJ2-2, with D tentatively TRBD1 (5 bases). CDR1 and CDR2 from the germline V gene are LNHDA and SQIVND (reference sequence). The V gene lost 4 bases and the J gene lost 0 bases, with 9 bases spanning the gap. This CDR3 has 15 amino acids. Here the CDR3 reads CASSTAQANTGELFF. The CDR3 nucleotides read TGTGCCAGTAGTACCGCACAGGCGAACACCGGGGAGCTGTTTTTT. Based on the CDR3 plus reference TRBV19 and TRBJ2-2, the full variable domain is DGGITQSPKYLFRKEGQNVTLSCEQNLNHDAMYWYRQDPGQGLRLIYYSQIVNDFQKGDIAEGYSVSREKKESFPLTVTSAQKNPTAFYLCASSTAQANTGELFFGEGSRLTVL.

The chain links TRBV4-3 to TRBJ2-1, with D perhaps given as TRBD1 or TRBD2 (5 bases each). The CDR3 is 14 residues long. Trimming left V 0 bases short and J 7 bases short, with 10 bases between. Germline CDR1 is LGHNA and CDR2 is YSLEER. CDR3 DNA: TGCGCCAGCAGCCAAGAAGAGGGGTGGAATGAGCAGTTCTTC. This encodes CASSQEEGWNEQFF.

CDR3 protein: CASRLNAAKEQFF. CDR3 sequence (DNA): TGTGCCAGCCGTCTAAATGCTGCCAAGGAGCAGTTCTTC. This chain connects TRBV12-3 or TRBV12-4 to TRBJ2-1, with D hard to call. The CDR3 spans 13 residues. Trimming left V 8 bases short and J 10 bases short, with 18 bases between.

This clonotype has just a few counts. The rearrangement joins TRBV4-1 to TRBJ1-5; unclear D gene. CDR1 is MGHRA and CDR2 is YSYEKL in the germline V gene. The V end lost 3 bases, the J end lost 7 bases, and 25 bases lay between the germline ends. The CDR3 is 18 residues long. CDR3 sequence: CASSHPAGVGRPFQPQHF. CDR3 DNA: TGCGCCAGCAGCCACCCCGCGGGAGTAGGACGACCTTTCCAGCCCCAGCATTTT.

This clonotype has at least ten counts. At one end, the junction sequence differs from germline, possibly due to a read error. This sequence joins TRBV6-1 and TRBJ2-5; D ambiguous. CDR3 length: 10 amino acids. Germline V lookup: CDR1 MNHNS, CDR2 SASEGT. CDR3 protein: CASREETQYF. CDR3 bases: TGTGCCAGCAGGGAAGAGACCCAGTACTTC.

There are a few counts of this clonotype. The V gene is TRBV5-1, the J gene TRBJ1-3; the match to TRBD1 covers 7 bases. V gave up 0 bases and J gave up 1 base; unmatched junction bases: 7. The length of the CDR3 is 17 residues. Germline V gene sequence: CDR1 SGHRS, CDR2 YFSETQ. The chain's CDR3 is CASSLDRGGRSGNTIYF. CDR3 coding DNA: TGCGCCAGCAGCTTGGACAGGGGAGGACGGTCTGGAAACACCATATATTTT.

CDR3 in DNA: TGTGCCAGCAGACTCCGGGACATGCCGTTTGGGACCCAGTACTTC. It codes for CASRLRDMPFGTQYF. V and J are TRBV2 and TRBJ2-5; D is possibly TRBD1 (6 bases). V lost 6 bases, J lost 7 bases, and 21 bases lay in between. There are 15 residues in the CDR3. Germline assignment: CDR1 SNHLY and CDR2 FYNNEI. The whole variable domain, remainder taken from reference TRBV2 and TRBJ2-5, is EPEVTQTPSHQVTQMGQEVILRCVPISNHLYFYWYRQILGQKVEFLVSFYNNEISEKSEIFDDQFSVERPDGSNFTLKIRSTKLEDSAMYFCASRLRDMPFGTQYFGPGTRLLVL.

This clonotype was seen a handful of times. The V call is TRBV7-9, the J call TRBJ2-2; D is uncertain. CDR1 and CDR2 (germline): SEHNR, FQNEAQ (reference sequence). This CDR3 contains 13 residues. V was shortened by 6 bases and J by 2 bases, with 7 bases between the two germline ends. Written as DNA, the CDR3 is TGTGCCAGCAGGACGGTTAACACCGGGGAGCTGTTTTTT. Amino acids: CASRTVNTGELFF. The variable domain in full, with the rest retrieved from reference TRBV7-9 and TRBJ2-2, is DTGVSQNPRHKITKRGQNVTFRCDPISEHNRLYWYRQTLGQGPEFLTYFQNEAQLEKSRLLSDRFSAERPKGSFSTLEIQRTEQGDSAMYLCASRTVNTGELFFGEGSRLTVL.

This clonotype was recorded at least ten times. CDR3 coding DNA: TGTGCCAGCAGTGAAGAAGGACTAGTCAATGAGCAGTTCTTC. Its protein product is CASSEEGLVNEQFF. The chain links TRBV25-1 to TRBJ2-1, with 7 bases aligning to TRBD2. Per the germline V gene, CDR1 is MGHDK and CDR2 is SYGVNS. J was trimmed by 6 bases and V by 2 bases; bases with no gene match: 4. The CDR3 sequence is 14 residues long.